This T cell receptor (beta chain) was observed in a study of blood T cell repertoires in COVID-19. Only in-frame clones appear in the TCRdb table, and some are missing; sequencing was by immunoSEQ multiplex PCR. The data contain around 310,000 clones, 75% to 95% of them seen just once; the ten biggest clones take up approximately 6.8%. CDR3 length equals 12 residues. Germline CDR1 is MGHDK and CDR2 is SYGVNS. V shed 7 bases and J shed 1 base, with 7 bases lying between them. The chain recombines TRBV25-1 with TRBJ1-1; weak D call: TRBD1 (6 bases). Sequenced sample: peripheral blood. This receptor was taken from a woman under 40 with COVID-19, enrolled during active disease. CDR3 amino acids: CASMTGNTEAFF. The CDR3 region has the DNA TGTGCCAGCATGACAGGGAACACTGAAGCTTTCTTT.